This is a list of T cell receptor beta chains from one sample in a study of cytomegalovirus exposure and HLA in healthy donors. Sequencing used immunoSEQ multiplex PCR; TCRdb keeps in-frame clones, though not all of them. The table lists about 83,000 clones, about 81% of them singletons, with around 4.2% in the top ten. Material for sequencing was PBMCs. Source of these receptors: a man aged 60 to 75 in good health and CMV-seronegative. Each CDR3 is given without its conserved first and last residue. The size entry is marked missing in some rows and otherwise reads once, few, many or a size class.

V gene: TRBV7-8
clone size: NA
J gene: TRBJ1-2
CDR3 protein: ASSLTGGAYGYT

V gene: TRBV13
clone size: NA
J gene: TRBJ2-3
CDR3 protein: ASSRGGGPDTQY

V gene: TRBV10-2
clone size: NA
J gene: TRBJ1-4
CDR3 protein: VSSEFGQYEKLF

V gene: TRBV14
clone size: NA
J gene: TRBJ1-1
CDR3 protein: ASSQRAGKAEAF

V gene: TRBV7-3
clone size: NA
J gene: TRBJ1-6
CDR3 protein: ASSLSGGNSPLH

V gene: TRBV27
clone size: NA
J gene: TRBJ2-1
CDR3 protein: ASSGTGTYNEQF

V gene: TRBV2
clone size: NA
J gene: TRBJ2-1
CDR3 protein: ASSQRQSIAYNEQF

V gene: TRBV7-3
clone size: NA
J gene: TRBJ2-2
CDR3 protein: ASSAQGTGELF

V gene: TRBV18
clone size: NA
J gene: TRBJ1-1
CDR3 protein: ASSQSRTDSGTEAF

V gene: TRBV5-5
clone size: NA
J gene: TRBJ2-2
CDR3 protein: ASSAAANANTGELF

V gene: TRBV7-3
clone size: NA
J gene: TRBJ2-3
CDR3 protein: ASSLKGGESTDTQY

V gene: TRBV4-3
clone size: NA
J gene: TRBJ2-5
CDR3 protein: ASSQEPSGGQETQY

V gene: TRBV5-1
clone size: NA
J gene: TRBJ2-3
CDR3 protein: ASSLVVAGGPTDTQY

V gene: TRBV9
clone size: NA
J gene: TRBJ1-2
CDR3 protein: ASSVGGTGGFSGYT

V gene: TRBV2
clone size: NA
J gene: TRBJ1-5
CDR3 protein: ASSGQSGNQPQH

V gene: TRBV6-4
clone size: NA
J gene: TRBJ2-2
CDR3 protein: ASTGLAGGQETGELF

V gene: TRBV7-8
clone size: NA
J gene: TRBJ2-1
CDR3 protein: ASSPGGRLAVSYNEQF

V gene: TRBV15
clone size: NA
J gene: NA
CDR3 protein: ATSRDRGNYEQY

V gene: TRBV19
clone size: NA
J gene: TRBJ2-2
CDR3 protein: ASSMAGGLNTGELF

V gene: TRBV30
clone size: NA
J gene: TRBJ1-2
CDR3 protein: AWKTEYSWGYT

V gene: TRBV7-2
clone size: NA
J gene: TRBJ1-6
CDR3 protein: ASSSSWGSPLH

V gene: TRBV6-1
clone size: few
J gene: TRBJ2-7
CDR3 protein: ASNQDRGNAEQY

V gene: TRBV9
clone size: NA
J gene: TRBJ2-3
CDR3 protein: ASSLGGGGATDTQY

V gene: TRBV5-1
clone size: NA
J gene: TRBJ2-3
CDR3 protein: ASSFTTSGGRVDTQY

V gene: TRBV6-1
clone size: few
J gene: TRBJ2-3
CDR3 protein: ASSERGRAKGTDTQY

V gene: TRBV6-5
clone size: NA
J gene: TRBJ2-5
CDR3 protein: ASSYGSGGAEKTQY

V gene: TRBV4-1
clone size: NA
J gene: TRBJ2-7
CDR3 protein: ASSQGRGTSGGYEQY

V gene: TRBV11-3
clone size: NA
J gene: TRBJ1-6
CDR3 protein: ASSSRDRGCYNSPLH

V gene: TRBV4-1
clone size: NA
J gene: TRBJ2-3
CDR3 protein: ASSQGYGTSGTDTQY

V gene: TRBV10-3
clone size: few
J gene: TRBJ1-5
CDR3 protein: AISDPGTGEQPQH

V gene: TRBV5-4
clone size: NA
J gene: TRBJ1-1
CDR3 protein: ASTLNDRVDTEAF

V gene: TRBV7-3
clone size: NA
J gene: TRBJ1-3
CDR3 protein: ASSLAGTGNTIY

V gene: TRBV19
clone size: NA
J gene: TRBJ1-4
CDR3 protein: ASSLAGLGEKLF

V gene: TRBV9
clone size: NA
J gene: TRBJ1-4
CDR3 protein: ASSASGAGGEKLF

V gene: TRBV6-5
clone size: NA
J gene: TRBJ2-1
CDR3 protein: VRGGRDEQF

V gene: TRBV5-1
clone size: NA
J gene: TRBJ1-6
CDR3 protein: ASSDSITVDSPLH

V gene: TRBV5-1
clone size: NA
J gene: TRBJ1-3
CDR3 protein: ASSLSFVGGSSGNTIY

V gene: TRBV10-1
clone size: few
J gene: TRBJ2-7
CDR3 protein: ASKQDRASSYEQY

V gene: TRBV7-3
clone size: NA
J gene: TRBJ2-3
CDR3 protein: ASSPAAGGADTQY

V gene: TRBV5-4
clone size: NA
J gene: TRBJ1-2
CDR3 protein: ASSFFGGGYGYT

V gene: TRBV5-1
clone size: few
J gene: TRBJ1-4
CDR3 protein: ASSLSQMSATNEKLF